Included here is one TCR beta chain sequence, with context. Its antigen is not known. The CD4+ fraction was divided into a CD45RA+ naive subset and a CD45RA-negative memory subset. These data come from a study of shared clonotypes between healthy human individuals. General study results and limits: Richness estimates generally favored naive over memory subsets.

Trimming at V came to 2 bases and at J to 5 bases, leaving 8 bases not matched to a gene. CDR3 length equals 16 residues. CDR1 and CDR2 (germline): MDHEN, SYDVKM. Roughly 27,000 T cell genomes, or about 190 ng DNA, went into the sorted-subset replicate PCRs. Generated by immunoSEQ multiplex PCR, the TCRdb table keeps only in-frame clones and is missing some. Of some 2.4 million clones detected, over 85% appear once; the ten largest clones hold about 0.38%. The chain joins TRBV28 to TRBJ1-1; 10 bases are a match to TRBD1. The sequenced sample consisted of naive CD4+ T cells from PBMCs. Subset meaning: CD45RA+ positively selected. This TCR was recovered from a young man in good health. Some clones in this sample may be carry-over from other donors' samples. CDR3 coding DNA: TGTGCCAGCAGTTTACCGGGACAGGGGCCGAGGACTGAAGCTTTCTTT. The encoded protein is CASSLPGQGPRTEAFF.